This note documents a single T cell receptor (beta chain) sequence. Its antigen is currently unknown. At the survey level, the v3.0 immunoSEQ assay was run. Target depth was about 40,000-50,000 T-cell genomes per sample. Libraries were prepared by immunoSEQ multiplex PCR; TCRdb keeps only in-frame clonotypes and omits some of them. The sample contains tens of thousands of clones, around 88% of which appear only once. The sample belongs to a study of long-term antiretroviral therapy in people with HIV. Trimming left V 1 base short and J 3 bases short, with 10 bases between. Germline values: CDR1 GTSNPN, CDR2 SVGIG (reference sequence). This CDR3 comprises 15 residues. Findings and limits, study-wide: Transplant donor controls retained higher diversity, though diversity increased after ART. All time points showed a repertoire dominated by clones expanded before ART. Samples were collected from the mid-2000s to the late 2010s under possibly less effective ART regimens.

Here the sequenced sample was unsorted PBMCs, taken around 4.5 years after starting antiretroviral therapy. The chain recombines TRBV30 with TRBJ1-6; D may be TRBD1 (5 bases). The receptor was derived from a man aged 25 to 40 with HIV. The CDR3 reads CAWSAGLIYNSPLHF. For the CDR3, the DNA is TGTGCCTGGAGTGCGGGACTGATCTATAATTCACCCCTCCACTTT.